This TCR beta chain comes out of a study of blood T cell repertoires in COVID-19. For the study at large: COVID-19 samples, acute and convalescent, were from the United States, Italy and Spain. PBMCs, B-cell-depleted T cells, or T cells provided the cDNA or gDNA that made up the material.

Authors' analysis steps: Amplified reference gene primers provided the basis for estimating nucleated cell counts. TCRdb's copy holds only in-frame clones and misses some; the assay was immunoSEQ multiplex PCR. Clonal size and the V and J genes are those of that table, whereas D and trimming came from the DNA. This sample carries around 50,000 clones, 90% of them seen once, and the ten largest clones take about 5.1%. With 4 bases clipped from V and 3 bases from J, the junction kept 7 bases outside the gene matches. This CDR3 contains 15 residues. Germline CDR1 reads LGHNT; CDR2 reads FRNRAP. The origin of this receptor is a man in his sixties or seventies with acute or convalescent COVID-19. The sequenced sample was peripheral blood. V and J are TRBV12-5 and TRBJ2-7; TRBD1 aligns across 9 bases. CDR3 protein: CASGSRDRAIYEQYF. The CDR3 DNA reads TGTGCTAGTGGTTCAAGGGACAGGGCCATCTACGAGCAGTACTTC.